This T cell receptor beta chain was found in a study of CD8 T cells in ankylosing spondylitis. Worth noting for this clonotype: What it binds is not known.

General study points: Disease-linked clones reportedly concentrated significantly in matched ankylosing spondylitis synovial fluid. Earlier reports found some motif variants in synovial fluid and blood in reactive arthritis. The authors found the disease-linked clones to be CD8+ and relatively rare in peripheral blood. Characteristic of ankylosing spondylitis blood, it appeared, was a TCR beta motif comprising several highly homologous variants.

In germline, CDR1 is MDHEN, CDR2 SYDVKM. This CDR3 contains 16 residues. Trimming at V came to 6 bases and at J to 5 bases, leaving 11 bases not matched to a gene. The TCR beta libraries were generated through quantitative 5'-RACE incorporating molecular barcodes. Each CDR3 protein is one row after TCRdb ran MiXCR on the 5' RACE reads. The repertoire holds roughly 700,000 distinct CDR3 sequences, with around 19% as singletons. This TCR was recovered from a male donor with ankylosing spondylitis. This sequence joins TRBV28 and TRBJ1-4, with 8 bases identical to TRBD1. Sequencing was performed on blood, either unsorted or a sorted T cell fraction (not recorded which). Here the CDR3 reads CASREQQGGKNEKLFF. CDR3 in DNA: TGTGCCAGCAGAGAACAACAGGGGGGAAAAAATGAAAAACTGTTTTTT.